This entry lists 14 T cell receptor beta chains sequenced from one sample in a study of T cells in Graves' hyperthyroidism and ophthalmopathy (dated by TCRdb to the late 2010s). The library came from multiplex PCR. The reads were generated on an Illumina HiSeq 2000. TCR beta CDR3 regions were amplified from RNA transcripts. The first round of RT-PCR for the TCR CDR3 was performed with the HTBI primer set and the Qiagen OneStep RT-PCR kit. The raw public reads went through TCRdb reprocessing: fastp at Q25, MiXCR clone calling, in-frame beta chains kept. One record per CDR3 amino acid sequence lists the most common genes and DNA. In all, the sample holds over 550,000 distinct CDR3 sequences, and over 15% of those were seen once. 15% to 20% of the sample is in the top ten clones. The sequenced material came from blood. Source of these receptors: a woman aged 18-29 years with Graves' hyperthyroidism.

V gene TRBV5-1 combines with J gene TRBJ2-2; 7 nucleotides line up with TRBD2. This CDR3 comprises 15 residues. The J segment lost 1 base and the V segment lost 4 bases, leaving 4 bases of the junction unmatched. From germline, CDR1 is SGHRS and CDR2 YFSETQ. As DNA, the CDR3 is TGCGCCAGCAGCCCTCTAGCGGAGAACACCGGGGAGCTGTTTTTT. Residues: CASSPLAENTGELFF.

The chain couples TRBV3-1 to TRBJ2-3; 10 bases line up with TRBD2. The CDR3 runs to 15 residues. The V gene end was trimmed by 4 bases and the J gene end by 6 bases; junction bases not matched to a gene: 7. Germline loops: CDR1 LGHDT, CDR2 YNNKEL (reference sequence). The CDR3 sequence is CASSLTSGVGDTQYF. The CDR3, as DNA: TGTGCCAGCAGCCTCACTAGCGGGGTCGGGGATACGCAGTATTTT.

This clonotype was found a few times. The J gene is TRBJ2-6, the V gene TRBV15; tentative D call: TRBD1 (6 bases). Trimming cost V 1 base and J 2 bases, with 12 bases left between them. CDR1 and CDR2 from the germline V gene are LNHNV and YYDKDF (reference sequence). This CDR3 contains 17 residues. For the CDR3, the DNA is TGTGCCACCAGCAGAGTTAACAGGGACCCTGGGGCCAACGTCCTGACTTTC. Amino acid sequence: CATSRVNRDPGANVLTF.

This clonotype was recorded a few times. This chain connects TRBV6-5 to TRBJ2-3; 14 bases map to TRBD2. With 2 bases clipped from V and 4 bases from J, the junction kept 8 bases outside the gene matches. Looked up from germline, CDR1 is MNHEY and CDR2 is SVGAGI. The CDR3 is 18 residues long. The CDR3 spells CASSYGTSGGIGSDTQYF. Here the CDR3 DNA reads TGTGCCAGCAGTTACGGGACTAGCGGGGGAATTGGGTCAGATACGCAGTATTTT.

This clonotype has at least ten counts. In DNA, the CDR3 is TGTGCCATCAGTGAGTCAGGGGTGGTAGATCAGCCCCAGCATTTT. Translating it yields CAISESGVVDQPQHF. The chain links TRBV10-3 to TRBJ1-5; a possible D gene is TRBD1 (5 bases). This CDR3 is 15 amino acids long. Germline CDR1 ENHRY, CDR2 SYGVKD. V lost 0 bases to trimming and J lost 5 bases, with 11 bases between them.

As to this clonotype: This may come from a read error, since a much larger clone is one base off. The V call is TRBV28, the J call TRBJ1-1; D gene unclear. V was trimmed by 6 bases and J by 0 bases, leaving 8 bases between them. The CDR3 has 13 amino acids. CDR1 is MDHEN and CDR2 is SYDVKM in the germline V gene. Here the CDR3 DNA reads TGTGCCAGCAGCGGGGTCATGAACACTGAAGCTTTCTTT. This sequence encodes CASSGVMNTEAFF.

The CDR3 DNA reads as TGTGCCAGCAGTTCGACAGGGTGGCTGGGCTATGGCTACACCTTC. This translates into CASSSTGWLGYGYTF. V is TRBV12-3 or TRBV12-4 and J is TRBJ1-2; 7 bases align to TRBD1. This CDR3 has 15 amino acids. The J segment lost 4 bases and the V segment lost 4 bases, leaving 9 bases of the junction unmatched.

This clonotype has more than one count but fewer than ten. This chain connects TRBV28 to TRBJ2-2; tentatively, D is TRBD1 or TRBD2 (5 bases each). The CDR3 covers 15 residues. V was trimmed by 6 bases and J by 3 bases, leaving 14 bases between them. Germline lookup yields CDR1 MDHEN and CDR2 SYDVKM. This CDR3 reads CASSPTGTHTGELFF. The DNA of the CDR3 is TGTGCCAGCAGCCCTACCGGGACCCACACCGGGGAGCTGTTTTTT. Combining the CDR3 with reference TRBV28 and TRBJ2-2 gives the whole variable domain DVKVTQSSRYLVKRTGEKVFLECVQDMDHENMFWYRQDPGLGLRLIYFSYDVKMKEKGDIPEGYSVSREKKERFSLILESASTNQTSMYLCASSPTGTHTGELFFGEGSRLTVL.

This clonotype came up a few times. This chain connects TRBV7-2 to TRBJ2-5; 8 positions match TRBD2. V was pared by 11 bases and J by 4 bases, with 15 bases of the junction left unmatched. CDR3 length: 15 residues. Germline V gene data show CDR1 as SGHTA and CDR2 as FQGNSA. CDR3 sequence reads: CASAEYGRAGETQYF. CDR3 nucleotides: TGTGCCTCAGCCGAATACGGGAGGGCCGGAGAGACCCAGTACTTC.

The chain carries TRBV28 and TRBJ2-1, with 7 nucleotides matching TRBD2. The CDR3 length is 16 residues. In germline, CDR1 is MDHEN, CDR2 SYDVKM. Unmatched junction bases numbered 16, after V lost 8 bases and J lost 6 bases. CDR3 region: CASGARTSKEGNEQFF. The CDR3, as DNA: TGTGCCAGCGGCGCCAGGACTAGTAAGGAGGGCAATGAGCAGTTCTTC.

There are many counts of this clonotype. The chain links TRBV7-3 to TRBJ2-1; TRBD2 matches 9 bases. Germline CDR1 and CDR2: SGHTA and FQGTGA. The trim removed 5 bases at V and 6 bases at J, leaving 5 bases unmatched. This CDR3 spans 14 amino acids. As DNA, the CDR3 is TGTGCCAGCAGCATAGCTAGCGGGGTCAATGAGCAGTTCTTC. Its translation is CASSIASGVNEQFF.

This sequence joins TRBV28 and TRBJ2-5; 11 bases line up with TRBD2. The V and J ends lost 1 base and 0 bases, in that order; junction bases with no gene match: 10. The CDR3 has 19 residues. The germline CDR1 and CDR2 sequences are MDHEN and SYDVKM. The CDR3 DNA reads TGTGCCAGCAGTTTATATCGCGCGGCTAGCGGGAGGTACCAAGAGACCCAGTACTTC. As protein: CASSLYRAASGRYQETQYF.

The rearrangement joins TRBV24-1 to TRBJ1-6; 7 nucleotides match TRBD1. CDR1 is KGHDR, CDR2 SFDVKD, per germline. With V trimmed by 4 bases and J by 7 bases, 6 bases remained unmatched. The CDR3 is 15 residues long. The CDR3 DNA reads as TGTGCCACCAGTGACCCGGGACAGCCAAATTCACCCCTCCACTTT. Translated, it gives CATSDPGQPNSPLHF.

This clonotype was counted between two and nine times. The DNA for the CDR3 is TGTGCCAGTAGTCCCGACAGGGGGCTCGTGGGGGAGCTGTTTTTT. Translated, it gives CASSPDRGLVGELFF. The chain carries TRBV19 and TRBJ2-2, with 10 bases matching TRBD1. The CDR3 is made up of 15 amino acids. The ends lost 5 bases at V and 8 bases at J; junction bases unmatched: 8. Germline values: CDR1 LNHDA, CDR2 SQIVND (reference sequence).